This entry features one TCR beta chain sequence. Its specific antigen is unknown. The cohort consisted of 666 healthy bone marrow donors. At the time of sampling, all cohort members were nominally healthy, though unrecorded immune exposures were likely present. The donor tested CMV seronegative, placing the donor among the 350 to 400 seronegative members of the cohort. Every donor gave a peripheral blood sample, and the peripheral blood mononuclear cells from that sample were used for TCR beta sequencing. The Qiagen DNeasy Blood Extraction Kit was used to extract genomic DNA from the blood cell samples. The entry originates in a study of cytomegalovirus exposure and HLA in healthy donors (dated by TCRdb to 2017 to 2019). General notes on the study: In an earlier analysis of approximately 640 of the donors, less than 350 Gb of sequence data and approximately 120 million unique TCR beta sequences from roughly 200 million T cells were reported. Approximately 330 gigabases of sequencing data and roughly 81 million unique TCR sequences made up an early release that covered some 640 HLA-typed donors. Of the 300 to 500 genotyped donors, approximately 81% were placed in the genetic ancestry cluster associated with self-reported Caucasian donors. The aim of the study was to test whether cataloging public T cell receptors could identify signatures of past pathogen exposure. The T cell repertoires of under 750 subjects were profiled by immunosequencing and related to cytomegalovirus serostatus. In addition to the first cohort of roughly 670 subjects, a separate validation cohort of around 110 different subjects was used. The study combined high-throughput TCR immunosequencing, statistical association of individual TCRs with disease status, and machine learning to predict cytomegalovirus infection status. A later analysis re-analyzed previously published TCR beta repertoires from roughly 690 donors and added high-resolution HLA genotyping to study TCR occurrence patterns. In the later analysis, no new phenotypic data were used to find candidate immune exposures; instead, reliance was placed on TCR beta sequences and their occurrence across donors. An earlier analysis of fewer than 700 of the donors applied high-throughput TCR beta sequencing to assess whether each TCR beta V gene segment acted as functional or pseudogenic. Donor age, sex, ethnicity and CMV serostatus were compiled alongside the repertoire data. A later genetic analysis took genome-wide SNP genotypes for about 65% of the roughly 670 donors and used that subset as a discovery cohort. All discovery cohort repertoires had been generated on a single sequencing platform. Both class I and class II loci were covered by HLA typing, at four-digit resolution. The number of typed donors differed by locus: roughly 620-630 for A, B, C, DRB1 and DQB1; approximately 530 for DQA1; approximately 600 for DPA1; and 450 to 480 for DPB1. Roughly five DR-DQ haplotypes were handled as single units for association and clustering because linkage in the cohort was strong. On average, over 200,000 unique TCR beta nucleotide sequences were sequenced per donor among fewer than 500 genotyped donors of the cohort, with roughly 18% of those sequences being non-productive. General conclusions and limits of the study: At a false discovery rate of 0.05, a later analysis linked some 17,000 TCR beta sequences to specific HLA alleles. Correlated functional status among segregating V segments might be attributable to linkage disequilibrium, but an unknown experimental factor could not be ruled out. The earlier analysis of some 560 of the donors excluded around 17 rarely observed V segments, including chromosome 9 orphons, because counts were too low. HLA typing was unavailable for some donors at each locus, so association tests used only the typed subset. When HLA alleles, especially DR and DQ, strongly co-occurred, attributing TCR associations to individual alleles was difficult. In a later analysis, HLA-associated TCR beta chains were found to be more clonally expanded and to have lower generation probabilities than equally common non-associated chains. Compared with the roughly 670-donor mean, donors in an Asian-associated ancestry cluster had fewer N-insertions in productive TCRs, according to a later genetic analysis. Presence/absence analyses assumed roughly uniform sequencing depth across donors, an assumption that may not hold. A later genetic analysis associated a missense DCLRE1C variant with V-gene and J-gene trimming of TCR beta chains, and an independent cohort replicated the association. Most TCR sequences were seen in very few donors, while some public TCRs were found in many individuals. In vitro tests confirmed that a few of the cytomegalovirus-associated TCR beta chains recognize cytomegalovirus antigens. An earlier analysis of some 590 of the donors showed that most TCR beta V segments appeared in productive rearrangements either about 87% or about 30% of the time, which broadly matched IMGT annotations. The only immune exposure information available for the cohort was CMV serostatus. In both the original and validation cohorts, the classifier was reported to diagnose cytomegalovirus status with high specificity and sensitivity. A further reported finding was that TCR beta sequences accurately predicted the HLA-A and HLA-B alleles for most subjects in the first cohort. According to a later analysis, parvovirus B19, influenza, CMV and Epstein-Barr virus appeared linked to several top co-occurrence clusters. A cluster of highly shared sequence variants was judged likely to be a technical artifact of the sequencing pipeline. The study listed approximately 150 TCR beta chains as associated with cytomegalovirus. The cohort was sequenced for TCR beta chains only, and without alpha or paired-chain data the features that could be detected were limited. Most CMV-associated TCR beta chains appeared to be HLA-restricted in a later analysis, and the HLA associations seemed to be driven largely by CMV exposure. The authors suggested that the approach could potentially be generalized to other disease states and immunological phenotypes. In a later analysis, the rate of TCR association differed among HLA loci, with DRB1 alleles having the most associated TCRs and HLA-C alleles having the fewest. The 87-base-pair reads could not distinguish some IMGT-functional V segments, including TRBV6-2 and TRBV6-3, so those segments were excluded.

The library was obtained by the immunoSEQ multiplex PCR assay. A mixture of 60 forward primers for TCR Vbeta segments and 13 reverse primers for TCR Jbeta segments was used in the multiplex PCR. The CDR3 region of rearranged TCR beta genes was amplified from genomic DNA with a multiplex PCR assay. The Illumina HiSeq System was used to sequence the amplified TCR beta libraries as 87-base-pair reads. Processing in the source paper ran as follows. Across the 500 to 700 repertoires, a later analysis counted 80 million or so unique TCR beta chains, approximately 12 million of which were shared by at least two donors. Raw reads were error-corrected and collapsed into unique sequences by a nearest-neighbor algorithm in which closely related sequences were merged to remove PCR and sequencing errors. To assign V, D and J gene segments, CDR3 sequences were aligned to IMGT reference sequences. For a sequence to be retained, a match of at least six nucleotides to both a V gene segment and a J gene segment was required. A rearrangement was called productive if the CDR3 had no stop codons and remained in frame with V and J, and every other rearrangement was called non-productive. CDR3 was defined by IMGT convention, running from the second conserved V-encoded cysteine to the conserved J-encoded phenylalanine. Sequences without an unambiguous match to a single V gene segment were excluded from the earlier analysis of a few hundred of the donors. An earlier analysis of over 450 of the donors classified V segments as functional when productive rearrangements were above 56.7% and as segregating when the standard deviation between donors was above 5%. To diagnose cytomegalovirus status from the catalog of TCR beta chain sequences, a statistical classification framework was built. In a later analysis, V and J genes were assigned by comparing TCR nucleotide sequences against IMGT/GENE-DB human TR gene sequences. A later analysis assigned CDR3 sequences and most-parsimonious VDJ recombination scenarios with the TCRdist pipeline. In a later analysis, each TCR beta chain was defined by its CDR3 amino acid sequence together with its V-gene family, and reads without a unique V-gene family were excluded. In a later analysis, fewer than 600 highly shared, low-generation-probability nucleotide sequences were removed to address suspected cross-contamination and a sequencing artifact. In a later analysis, a clonal expansion index for each public chain was calculated from normalized within-repertoire ranks of inferred template counts. A later analysis computed generation probabilities with a VDJ recombination model fitted to out-of-frame rearrangements, and checked the results against IGoR. A later analysis scored TCR-TCR, TCR-HLA and TCR-CMV co-occurrence with hypergeometric tests, applying a repertoire-size bias correction to TCR pairs. False discovery rates were estimated in a later analysis by permuting HLA or CMV assignments 20 times. In a later analysis, co-occurring TCRs were grouped with DBSCAN, and TCRdist sequence similarity was added when clustering was performed within HLA-allele-positive subsets. Co-occurrence clustering excluded repertoires with fewer than 30,000 or more than 120,000 public chains, plus five with anomalous nucleotide sharing. TCRdb took over this immuneACCESS table, retaining in-frame rearrangements with V and J assigned. Such tables are incomplete; in checked studies, under half of the missing clones stem from an unresolved V gene, and the remainder is unexplained. V and J calls and clone size are given by that table; D and trimming were obtained from the DNA. In this sample's table one finds roughly 120,000 clones. Clones ranked in the top ten supply 3.6% of the sample.

The germline V gene encodes CDR1 LNHNV and CDR2 YYDKDF (reference sequence). CDR3 length: 16 amino acids, cysteine to phenylalanine. Kept here is only the CDR3 DNA, which spans 48 bases and is read in frame from base 1. Trimming leaves V shorter by 6 bases and J shorter by 1 base, with the junction holding 4 bases beyond the gene matches. The receptor's source is a man in his late teens or twenties in good health and CMV-seronegative. The V and J segments used are TRBV15 and TRBJ2-3; a stretch of 13 junction bases matches TRBD2. What was sequenced was PBMCs. The nucleotide sequence reads as follows: TGTGCCACCAGTCGAGGACTAGCGGGGGGCACAGATACGCAGTATTTT. It translates as CATSRGLAGGTDTQYF.